This TCR beta chain was obtained from a study of blood T cell repertoires in COVID-19. Across the whole study: COVID-19 samples, acute and convalescent, were from the United States, Italy and Spain.

V was clipped by 4 bases and J by 6 bases; unmatched bases: 2. CDR1 is KGHSH, CDR2 LQKENI, per germline. This CDR3 has 12 amino acids. This clone was counted between two and nine times. Assay: immunoSEQ multiplex PCR; the TCRdb copy retains only in-frame clones and omits some. The sample includes about 300,000 clones, around 90% of them seen just once. J is TRBJ1-2 and V is TRBV18; TRBD1 matches at 7 bases. This TCR derives from a woman aged 25-40 years who had recovered from COVID-19. The source material was PBMCs or T cells enriched from blood (not recorded which). CDR3 nucleotide sequence: TGTGCCAGCTCACGTGGACAGGATGGCTACACCTTC. Its protein is CASSRGQDGYTF.